These 31 T cell receptor beta chains were sequenced from one sample in a study of chemoradiotherapy in HPV16-positive cancers. Profiled with immunoSEQ multiplex PCR; TCRdb holds only in-frame clones, not every one. The table has 65,000 to 80,000 clones, roughly 90% seen once. The input for sequencing was blood, taken from a patient who underwent chemoradiotherapy. The receptors derive from a human donor with HPV-associated anogenital cancer.

The chain is built from TRBV10-1 and TRBJ2-1, with D possibly matching TRBD2 (6 bases). The V end lost 0 bases, the J end lost 9 bases, and 18 bases lay between the germline ends. Germline V gene sequence: CDR1 WNHNN, CDR2 SYGVQD (reference sequence). The CDR3 contains 16 residues. In DNA, the CDR3 is TGCGCCAGCAGTGAGTCGCCAGCGGGCTTATTGGGTGAGCAGTTCTTC. Translation: CASSESPAGLLGEQFF.

The chain recombines TRBV30 with TRBJ1-1; TRBD1 matches 9 bases. Per the germline V gene, CDR1 is GTSNPN and CDR2 is SVGIG (reference sequence). The junction had 3 bases not matched to a gene; V was cut back by 5 bases and J by 5 bases. The CDR3 has 12 residues. The CDR3 nucleotides read TGTGCCTGGGTGACAGGGGGGACTGAAGCTTTCTTT. Translation gives CAWVTGGTEAFF.

The chain has TRBV27 and TRBJ2-7; TRBD1 matches at 7 bases. Germline CDR1 is MNHEY and CDR2 is SMNVEV (reference sequence). The CDR3 length is 14 residues. Trimming took 5 bases from V and 5 from J; bases not matched to a gene: 9. This CDR3 reads CASSVISTGNEQYF. The CDR3 DNA sequence: TGTGCCAGCAGTGTAATATCGACAGGGAACGAGCAGTACTTC.

The rearrangement joins TRBV5-4 to TRBJ1-2; D is possibly TRBD1 (5 bases). The CDR3 length is 14 residues. Per the germline V gene, CDR1 is SGHNT and CDR2 is YYREEE (reference sequence). V was shortened by 4 bases and J by 6 bases, with 16 bases between the two germline ends. CDR3 sequence reads: CASSGVGAGDGYTF. CDR3 bases: TGTGCCAGCAGCGGTGTTGGGGCCGGGGATGGCTACACCTTC.

This chain uses TRBV4-2 with TRBJ2-2; 9 bases match TRBD1. The CDR3 loop spans 16 amino acids. After removal of 4 bases from V and 5 bases from J, the junction contained 8 bases not matched to a gene. The germline V gene has CDR1 LGHNA and CDR2 YNFKEQ. The CDR3, as DNA: TGTGCCAGCAGCCGCCAACCGGACAGGGGAACCGGGGAGCTGTTTTTT. Protein sequence: CASSRQPDRGTGELFF.

This clone was observed once. The chain combines TRBV19 with TRBJ2-1; 11 bases are a match to TRBD2. Germline lookup yields CDR1 LNHDA and CDR2 SQIVND (reference sequence). V dropped 3 bases and J dropped 3; count of bases not matched to a gene: 10. This CDR3 comprises 18 residues. The CDR3 is CASSIRTSGPRYYNEQFF. The CDR3 nucleotides are TGTGCCAGTAGTATTCGGACTAGCGGGCCCAGATACTACAATGAGCAGTTCTTC.

This clone was counted between two and nine times. This chain joins TRBV19 and TRBJ1-2; D is perhaps TRBD1 (6 bases). The CDR3 sequence is 14 residues long. V shed 3 bases and J shed 9 bases, with 17 bases lying between them. Germline V gene lookup returns CDR1 LNHDA and CDR2 SQIVND (reference sequence). CDR3 sequence reads: CASSIMVQGKSYTF. CDR3 nucleotides: TGTGCCAGTAGTATTATGGTCCAGGGGAAAAGCTACACCTTC.

The V and J genes are TRBV5-1 and TRBJ1-1; D unclear. The CDR3 loop spans 14 amino acids. Germline lookup yields CDR1 SGHRS and CDR2 YFSETQ. Trimming cost V 4 bases and J 0 bases, with 10 bases left between them. CDR3: CASSPGSLNTEAFF. The DNA for the CDR3 is TGCGCCAGCAGCCCAGGTTCTCTGAACACTGAAGCTTTCTTT.

This sequence joins TRBV7-2 and TRBJ2-2; 9 bases align to TRBD2. Germline V gene data show CDR1 as SGHTA and CDR2 as FQGNSA. J lost 6 bases, V lost 5 bases, and 10 bases had no gene match. The CDR3 covers 16 residues. The CDR3 protein is CASSPGGLASAGELFF. The DNA of the CDR3 is TGTGCCAGCAGCCCAGGCGGACTAGCGTCGGCCGGGGAGCTGTTTTTT.

This clone has only one observation. The V call is TRBV20-1, the J call TRBJ2-3; D call uncertain. The CDR3 sequence is 11 residues long. The germline V and J ends were trimmed by 6 bases and 6 bases, with 10 bases remaining between them. Germline CDR1 is DFQATT and CDR2 is SNEGSKA (reference sequence). In nucleotides, the CDR3 is TGCAGTGCAGAATTAAGGGATACGCAGTATTTT. It specifies CSAELRDTQYF.

This sequence joins TRBV9 and TRBJ2-7; 14 nucleotides align to TRBD2. The germline V gene has CDR1 SGDLS and CDR2 YYNGEE. Trimming removed 3 bases from V and 2 bases from J; junction bases left unmatched: 10. The CDR3 covers 18 residues. DNA for the CDR3: TGTGCCAGCAGCGCCGGACTAGCGGGAGGCCCTAAAGCCTACGAGCAGTACTTC. Its translation is CASSAGLAGGPKAYEQYF.

The chain uses TRBV5-1 and TRBJ2-3; D is possibly TRBD2 (6 bases). V was cut by 7 bases and J by 2 bases, with 14 bases left in between. The germline V gene encodes CDR1 SGHRS and CDR2 YFSETQ. The CDR3 consists of 14 residues. CDR3 sequence (DNA): TGCGCCAGCGTCCGGGACTCCCCCACAGATACGCAGTATTTT. This gives the protein CASVRDSPTDTQYF.

The chain is built from TRBV27 and TRBJ2-6; possibly TRBD2 for D (6 bases). V dropped 6 bases and J dropped 0 bases, with 15 bases sitting between them. The CDR3 spans 17 residues. Germline V gene sequence: CDR1 MNHEY, CDR2 SMNVEV (reference sequence). The chain's CDR3 is CASSSFGGSSGANVLTF. For the CDR3, the DNA is TGTGCCAGCAGCTCATTCGGGGGTAGCTCTGGGGCCAACGTCCTGACTTTC.

The chain uses TRBV16 and TRBJ1-5; D gene uncertain. The CDR3 has 14 amino acids. V was cut by 4 bases and J by 0 bases, with 7 bases left in between. Germline V CDR1 and CDR2: KGHSY, FQNENV. CDR3 in amino acids: CASSPAGSNQPQHF. The CDR3 bases are TGTGCCAGCAGCCCCGCCGGTAGCAATCAGCCCCAGCATTTT.

This chain joins TRBV19 and TRBJ1-6; possibly TRBD1 for D (6 bases). Trimming shortened V by 3 bases and J by 6 bases, and 15 bases separated the two germline ends. This CDR3 region has 16 residues. Germline V gene sequence: CDR1 LNHDA, CDR2 SQIVND (reference sequence). CDR3: CASSIGTPVLNSPLHF. CDR3 nucleotides: TGTGCCAGTAGTATTGGGACACCGGTACTTAATTCACCCCTCCACTTT.

V gene TRBV29-1 combines with J gene TRBJ2-2; D uncertain. Germline assignment: CDR1 SQVTM and CDR2 ANQGSEA. The CDR3 extends over 14 amino acids. V was cut by 0 bases and J by 6 bases, with 11 bases left in between. The CDR3 bases are TGCAGCGTTGAAGATTTGGGCGGACCCGGGGAGCTGTTTTTT. Protein sequence: CSVEDLGGPGELFF.

With respect to this clone: The junction shows a germline mismatch at one end, possibly a read error. V and J are TRBV5-5 and TRBJ2-1; TRBD1 matches 7 bases. The germline CDR1 and CDR2 sequences are SGHKS and YYEKEE (reference sequence). The CDR3 runs to 14 residues. CDR3 sequence reads: CASSLQGFVNERFF. The CDR3 nucleotides read TGTGCCAGCAGCCTACAGGGGTTCGTCAATGAGCGGTTCTTC.

The chain recombines TRBV28 with TRBJ1-5; TRBD1 agrees at 7 bases. With 3 bases clipped from V and 3 bases from J, the junction kept 11 bases outside the gene matches. The CDR3 spans 17 residues. Germline lookup yields CDR1 MDHEN and CDR2 SYDVKM. Here the CDR3 DNA reads TGTGCCAGCAGTTTTGGGCAAAAGGGGGCCGCCAATCAGCCCCAGCATTTT. Its translation: CASSFGQKGAANQPQHF.

V is TRBV27 and J is TRBJ2-1, with a weak D call TRBD1 (5 bases). The CDR3 spans 15 residues. V shed 1 base and J shed 5 bases, with 12 bases lying between them. Germline lookup yields CDR1 MNHEY and CDR2 SMNVEV (reference sequence). In DNA, the CDR3 is TGTGCCAGCAGTTTATACCAGGGTGGCCACAATGAGCAGTTCTTC. Translating it yields CASSLYQGGHNEQFF.

This chain links TRBV6-1 with TRBJ1-5; D is possibly TRBD1 (6 bases). In germline, CDR1 is MNHNS, CDR2 SASEGT. The CDR3 runs to 13 residues. V was cut by 4 bases and J by 4 bases, with 8 bases left in between. CDR3 in DNA: TGTGCCAGCAGTGGACAGGAGAATCAGCCCCAGCATTTT. Its translation: CASSGQENQPQHF.

The chain uses TRBV7-9 and TRBJ2-2, with 10 bases that match TRBD2. Germline CDR1 is SEHNR and CDR2 is FQNEAQ (reference sequence). V lost 5 bases and J lost 3; bases outside the gene matches: 6. The CDR3 has 16 amino acids. The CDR3 protein is CASSPPAGGYTGELFF. CDR3 DNA: TGTGCCAGCAGCCCACCAGCGGGAGGGTACACCGGGGAGCTGTTTTTT.

This clone appeared a single time. The chain combines TRBV5-4 with TRBJ2-2; D gene ambiguous. Germline loops: CDR1 SGHNT, CDR2 YYREEE (reference sequence). Trimming removed 3 bases at V and 5 bases at J, with 2 bases between. The CDR3 has 11 residues. Here the CDR3 DNA reads TGTGCCAGCAGCTCGACCGGGGAGCTGTTTTTT. Translated, it gives CASSSTGELFF.

On this clone: A read error may account for a junction end that differs from germline. This chain joins TRBV28 and TRBJ2-3, with D possibly being TRBD1 or TRBD2 (5 bases each). CDR1 and CDR2 from the germline V gene are MDHEN and SYDVKM. The CDR3 contains 16 residues. The CDR3 here is CASSFHIGGYTDTQCF. CDR3 in DNA: TGTGCCAGCAGTTTTCATATTGGGGGTTACACAGATACGCAGTGTTTT.

V usage is TRBV19 and J usage is TRBJ1-4, with 7 bases that match TRBD1. V gave up 5 bases and J gave up 0 bases; unmatched junction bases: 3. The germline V gene has CDR1 LNHDA and CDR2 SQIVND (reference sequence). The CDR3 spans 15 residues. The CDR3 DNA reads as TGTGCCAGTAGTGCTACAGGGGCAACTAATGAAAAACTGTTTTTT. The encoded protein is CASSATGATNEKLFF.

The rearrangement uses TRBV14 and TRBJ1-1; no clear D. Germline lookup yields CDR1 SGHDN and CDR2 FVKESK. The V and J ends lost 5 bases and 0 bases respectively, with 7 bases between them. This CDR3 is 13 amino acids long. DNA for the CDR3: TGTGCCAGCAGCAGAGGTATGAACACTGAAGCTTTCTTT. Its translation is CASSRGMNTEAFF.

The gene calls are TRBV10-1 and TRBJ2-3; D gene ambiguous. CDR1 and CDR2 (germline): WNHNN, SYGVQD (reference sequence). The CDR3 runs to 13 residues. V was shortened by 3 bases and J by 4 bases, with 8 bases between the two germline ends. The CDR3 region has the DNA TGCGCCAGCAGTGACCACGGTCCAGATACGCAGTATTTT. This codes for CASSDHGPDTQYF.

The J gene is TRBJ1-5, the V gene TRBV5-6, with D perhaps matching TRBD1 (5 bases). The ends were cut back, 1 base at V and 1 base at J, with 15 bases in the middle. CDR1 and CDR2 (germline): SGHDT, YYEEEE. The CDR3 length is 17 residues. CDR3 in DNA: TGTGCCAGCAGCTTGCTATCCGGGTGGGGGAGCAATCAGCCCCAGCATTTT. Translated: CASSLLSGWGSNQPQHF.

The CDR3: CASSWGPSGQGGYGYTF. The CDR3 coding sequence is TGTGCCAGCAGCTGGGGCCCCTCGGGACAGGGCGGCTATGGCTACACCTTC. The V gene is TRBV5-5, the J gene TRBJ1-2, with 9 bases matching TRBD1. This CDR3 comprises 17 residues. The junction had 13 bases not matched to a gene; V was cut back by 3 bases and J by 4 bases. Germline loops: CDR1 SGHKS, CDR2 YYEKEE (reference sequence).

This chain connects TRBV7-2 to TRBJ1-1; D unresolved. This CDR3 is built from 14 residues. The germline V and J ends were trimmed by 1 base and 1 base, with 7 bases remaining between them. Germline V gene lookup returns CDR1 SGHTA and CDR2 FQGNSA. Here the CDR3 reads CASSLVNGNTEAFF. In DNA form, the CDR3 reads TGTGCCAGCAGCTTAGTGAATGGGAACACTGAAGCTTTCTTT.

This clone was picked up one time. The chain joins TRBV19 to TRBJ2-1, with D possibly TRBD1 on 6 matching bases. The V end was cut by 1 base, the J end by 7 bases, with 14 bases between. This CDR3 has 15 residues. Germline loops: CDR1 LNHDA, CDR2 SQIVND (reference sequence). CDR3: CASSIGRQAPNEQFF. As DNA, the CDR3 is TGTGCCAGTAGTATAGGGCGACAGGCCCCAAATGAGCAGTTCTTC.

This clone was seen many times. The rearrangement joins TRBV19 to TRBJ1-1; D is unresolved. Trimming stripped 4 bases from V and 8 bases from J, with 8 bases between. Germline V lookup: CDR1 LNHDA, CDR2 SQIVND (reference sequence). There are 11 residues in the CDR3. CDR3 region: CASSTVGEAFF. CDR3 nucleotide sequence: TGTGCCAGTAGTACCGTGGGAGAAGCTTTCTTT.